This TCR beta chain was identified in a study of control samples from healthy donors and cancer patients (dated by TCRdb to 2018 to 2020). The library came from the immunoSEQ multiplex PCR assay. TCRdb retrieved this table from immuneACCESS and kept in-frame rearrangements only. Not all clones are present; in checked studies, unresolved V genes account for under half, and no reason is known for the remainder. This sample comprises some 200,000 clones, 91% of them detected only once. The top ten clonotypes cover 1.5% of the sample. This clone was detected only once. This receptor's antigen is unknown. Nothing much larger sits one base from this clone, and base qualities are not available. The V and J ends are trimmed by 2 bases and 2 bases, leaving 7 bases between them. Spanning cysteine to phenylalanine, the CDR3 consists of 14 amino acids. Only the CDR3 DNA stays, 42 bases, in frame from base 1. The germline V gene yields SGHTA for CDR1 and FQGTGA for CDR2.

The source is a woman aged 30 to 39 in good health. The chain links TRBV7-3 with TRBJ2-1, with the D call perhaps TRBD1 or TRBD2, each one matching 5 bases. The sample was blood. The CDR3 here reads CASSLGTAYNEQFF. The DNA reads TGTGCCAGCAGCTTAGGGACGGCCTACAATGAGCAGTTCTTC.